The 26 T cell receptor beta chains below were found in one sample sequenced in a study of cytomegalovirus exposure and HLA in healthy donors (dated by TCRdb to 2016 to 2017). Library preparation was by the immunoSEQ multiplex PCR assay. The multiplex PCR relied on a mix of 60 forward primers for TCR Vbeta segments and 13 reverse primers for TCR Jbeta segments. This immuneACCESS table, as held by TCRdb, lists in-frame sequences with V and J called but not all clones. Of the missing ones, under half trace to an unresolved V gene in checked studies; the others have no known cause. This sample is represented by roughly 130,000 clones; approximately 80% of them were singletons. Less than 0.75% of the sample rests with the top ten. Sequenced material: PBMCs. The receptors were gathered from a man between 18 and 35 years old in good health and CMV-seronegative.

The chain has TRBV7-2 and TRBJ2-1, with D possibly matching TRBD1 (5 bases). The germline V gene has CDR1 SGHTA and CDR2 FQGNSA. With 5 bases removed from V and 14 bases from J, the gap between germline ends came to 13 bases. This CDR3 has 11 amino acids. The CDR3 here is CASSMRQSKFF. The CDR3 region has the DNA TGTGCCAGCAGCATGAGACAGTCAAAGTTCTTC.

This chain connects TRBV11-1 to TRBJ1-2, with D unresolved. V was pared by 1 base and J by 4 bases, with 4 bases between. Germline V CDR1 and CDR2: SGHAT, FQDESV (reference sequence). The CDR3 is made up of 12 amino acids. The CDR3 coding sequence is TGTGCCAGCAGCTTAGACAGCTATGGCTACACCTTC. Protein: CASSLDSYGYTF. Looking up the rest from reference TRBV11-1 and TRBJ1-2 gives the full variable domain: EAEVAQSPRYKITEKSQAVAFWCDPISGHATLYWYRQILGQGPELLVQFQDESVVDDSQLPKDRFSAERLKGVDSTLKIQPAELGDSAMYLCASSLDSYGYTFGSGTRLTVV.

The rearrangement links TRBV4-3 to TRBJ2-7, with TRBD1 matching over 7 bases. This CDR3 has 13 residues. J gave up 7 bases and V 4 bases, and 7 bases lay outside the gene matches. Germline V lookup: CDR1 LGHNA, CDR2 YSLEER. The CDR3 region has the DNA TGCGCCAGCAGCCCCGCCAGGGGGTCGGAGCAGTACTTC. Amino acid sequence: CASSPARGSEQYF.

The rearrangement joins TRBV5-1 to TRBJ1-2; no definite D call. Looked up from germline, CDR1 is SGHRS and CDR2 is YFSETQ. The CDR3 sequence is 15 residues long. V was cut by 0 bases and J by 4 bases, with 13 bases left in between. The CDR3 region is CASSLVSGYGYGYTF. The CDR3 DNA reads as TGCGCCAGCAGCTTGGTCTCGGGGTATGGCTATGGCTACACCTTC. The whole variable domain, remainder taken from reference TRBV5-1 and TRBJ1-2, is KAGVTQTPRYLIKTRGQQVTLSCSPISGHRSVSWYQQTPGQGLQFLFEYFSETQRNKGNFPGRFSGRQFSNSRSEMNVSTLELGDSALYLCASSLVSGYGYGYTFGSGTRLTVV.

This clone was found a few times. The CDR3 DNA sequence: TGTGCCAGCAGCACCCGGACAGCCATGAACACTGAAGCTTTCTTT. Amino acid sequence: CASSTRTAMNTEAFF. The chain couples TRBV7-2 to TRBJ1-1; perhaps TRBD1 as D (6 bases). V lost 5 bases and J 0 bases, leaving 13 bases between the germline ends. Germline loops: CDR1 SGHTA, CDR2 FQGNSA. This CDR3 is 15 amino acids long.

V gene TRBV19 combines with J gene TRBJ2-7; D not resolved. This CDR3 region has 15 residues. V was clipped by 2 bases and J by 2 bases, with 13 bases between them. Germline loops: CDR1 LNHDA, CDR2 SQIVND (reference sequence). CDR3 loop: CASSIQVTRPYEQYF. The DNA for the CDR3 is TGTGCCAGTAGTATACAGGTAACCCGACCCTACGAGCAGTACTTC. Supplemented by reference TRBV19 and TRBJ2-7, the full variable domain reads DGGITQSPKYLFRKEGQNVTLSCEQNLNHDAMYWYRQDPGQGLRLIYYSQIVNDFQKGDIAEGYSVSREKKESFPLTVTSAQKNPTAFYLCASSIQVTRPYEQYFGPGTRLTVT.

This clone was observed once. The chain links TRBV14 to TRBJ2-1, with a possible D match to TRBD2 (5 bases). Trimming removed 2 bases from V and 7 bases from J, with 21 bases in between. Germline CDR1 is SGHDN and CDR2 is FVKESK. The CDR3 is 17 amino acids. CDR3 sequence (DNA): TGTGCCAGCAGCCAAACTAGAAACACCTACGTCTGTAATGAGCAGTTCTTC. Protein product: CASSQTRNTYVCNEQFF. Combining the CDR3 with reference TRBV14 and TRBJ2-1 gives the whole variable domain EAGVTQFPSHSVIEKGQTVTLRCDPISGHDNLYWYRRVMGKEIKFLLHFVKESKQDESGMPNNRFLAERTGGTYSTLKVQPAELEDSGVYFCASSQTRNTYVCNEQFFGPGTRLTVL.

The genes are TRBV5-6 and TRBJ2-3, with D tentatively TRBD1 (5 bases). CDR3 length: 17 amino acids. CDR1 is SGHDT and CDR2 is YYEEEE in the germline V gene. Trimming removed 1 base at V and 0 bases at J, with 15 bases between. CDR3 residues: CASSLYQSGSSTDTQYF. The CDR3 bases are TGTGCCAGCAGCTTGTACCAGTCAGGGTCTAGCACAGATACGCAGTATTTT.

The count of this clone is one. The chain couples TRBV6-5 to TRBJ1-6; 7 bases line up with TRBD1. This CDR3 has 16 amino acids. Germline V lookup: CDR1 MNHEY, CDR2 SVGAGI. The V and J ends lost 0 bases and 7 bases, in that order; junction bases with no gene match: 6. The CDR3 here is CASSYSRTGTNSPLHF. In DNA, the CDR3 is TGTGCCAGCAGTTACTCCAGGACAGGAACCAATTCACCCCTCCACTTT.

V and J are TRBV5-5 and TRBJ1-2, with a possible D match to TRBD1 (6 bases). Germline lookup yields CDR1 SGHKS and CDR2 YYEKEE (reference sequence). Trimming removed 0 bases from V and 4 bases from J, with 7 bases in between. The CDR3 runs to 13 residues. CDR3 bases: TGTGCCAGCAGCTTGGACAGGGCCTATGGCTACACCTTC. Protein product: CASSLDRAYGYTF.

V is TRBV4-2 and J is TRBJ1-2, with unresolved D. The germline gives CDR1 LGHNA, CDR2 YNFKEQ. This CDR3 is built from 14 residues. Deletions cut 0 bases from V and 6 bases from J, with 11 bases between. The CDR3 nucleotides read TGTGCCAGCAGCCAAGATTGGGCAGGTAATGGCTACACCTTC. It is translated as CASSQDWAGNGYTF.

The chain combines TRBV4-2 with TRBJ2-7; 7 positions match TRBD1. This CDR3 comprises 14 residues. Per the germline V gene, CDR1 is LGHNA and CDR2 is YNFKEQ. Trimming at V came to 3 bases and at J to 4 bases, leaving 6 bases not matched to a gene. The CDR3 region is CASSQATQGYEQYF. As DNA, the CDR3 is TGTGCCAGCAGCCAGGCAACACAGGGGTACGAGCAGTACTTC.

The genes are TRBV5-1 and TRBJ2-7; 7 bases line up with TRBD2. This CDR3 spans 13 amino acids. Trimming at V came to 0 bases and at J to 5 bases, leaving 2 bases not matched to a gene. Germline V lookup: CDR1 SGHRS, CDR2 YFSETQ. CDR3 loop: CASSLALADEQYF. Here the CDR3 DNA reads TGCGCCAGCAGCTTGGCTCTAGCGGACGAGCAGTACTTC. The whole variable domain, remainder taken from reference TRBV5-1 and TRBJ2-7, is KAGVTQTPRYLIKTRGQQVTLSCSPISGHRSVSWYQQTPGQGLQFLFEYFSETQRNKGNFPGRFSGRQFSNSRSEMNVSTLELGDSALYLCASSLALADEQYFGPGTRLTVT.

The CDR3 DNA reads TGCGCCAGCAGCTCGCCAGGGGTCTGGGCAGAGCAGTACTTC. This translates into CASSSPGVWAEQYF. This chain connects TRBV5-1 to TRBJ2-7; D possibly corresponds to TRBD1 (6 bases). V lost 3 bases to trimming and J lost 7 bases, with 17 bases between them. Germline lookup yields CDR1 SGHRS and CDR2 YFSETQ. This CDR3 contains 14 residues. Full variable domain (remainder filled in from reference TRBV5-1 and TRBJ2-7): KAGVTQTPRYLIKTRGQQVTLSCSPISGHRSVSWYQQTPGQGLQFLFEYFSETQRNKGNFPGRFSGRQFSNSRSEMNVSTLELGDSALYLCASSSPGVWAEQYFGPGTRLTVT.

The rearrangement joins TRBV5-1 to TRBJ1-1, with D maybe TRBD1 (5 bases). Germline V gene data show CDR1 as SGHRS and CDR2 as YFSETQ. The CDR3 contains 13 residues. Trimming removed 4 bases at V and 5 bases at J, with 12 bases between. CDR3 amino acids: CASSPVRGTEAFF. The CDR3 nucleotides read TGCGCCAGCAGCCCGGTTAGGGGAACTGAAGCTTTCTTT.

The chain combines TRBV6-5 with TRBJ1-2; 8 bases are shared with TRBD1. Germline-derived CDR1 and CDR2 are MNHEY and SVGAGI. The CDR3 loop spans 15 amino acids. The V gene end was trimmed by 5 bases and the J gene end by 5 bases; junction bases not matched to a gene: 10. The CDR3 is CASSPRSRGLYGYTF. In DNA, the CDR3 is TGTGCCAGCAGTCCCCGTAGCAGGGGGCTTTATGGCTACACCTTC.

The J gene is TRBJ1-1, the V gene TRBV9; 10 positions match TRBD1. V trimming: 3 bases; J trimming: 0 bases; junction bases outside the gene matches: 5. The CDR3 is 16 residues long. Germline loops: CDR1 SGDLS, CDR2 YYNGEE. The CDR3 sequence is CASSEGQGSLNTEAFF. In DNA, the CDR3 is TGTGCCAGCAGCGAGGGACAGGGGTCGTTGAACACTGAAGCTTTCTTT.

The rearrangement joins TRBV6-5 to TRBJ2-7; the match to TRBD1 covers 9 bases. Losses at the gene ends were 0 bases for V and 2 bases for J; bases not matched to a gene: 5. The CDR3 covers 16 residues. Germline assignment: CDR1 MNHEY and CDR2 SVGAGI. This chain's CDR3 is CASSYSLRQGAYEQYF. The CDR3 DNA sequence: TGTGCCAGCAGTTACTCGTTGAGACAGGGGGCCTACGAGCAGTACTTC.

This clone was recorded only once. J is TRBJ2-4 and V is TRBV28; perhaps TRBD1 as D (6 bases). The CDR3 extends over 14 amino acids. CDR1 is MDHEN, CDR2 SYDVKM, per germline. Trimming stripped 2 bases from V and 2 bases from J, with 7 bases between. The CDR3 sequence: CASSLDRSKNIQYF. The CDR3, as DNA: TGTGCCAGCAGTTTAGACAGGTCCAAAAACATTCAGTACTTC. The full variable domain, its missing parts supplied by reference TRBV28 and TRBJ2-4, is DVKVTQSSRYLVKRTGEKVFLECVQDMDHENMFWYRQDPGLGLRLIYFSYDVKMKEKGDIPEGYSVSREKKERFSLILESASTNQTSMYLCASSLDRSKNIQYFGAGTRLSVL.

The gene calls are TRBV27 and TRBJ1-6; 10 bases map to TRBD1. The CDR3 contains 15 residues. The V segment lost 8 bases and the J segment 9 bases; nucleotides outside the gene matches: 10. The V gene's germline CDR1 is MNHEY and CDR2 SMNVEV (reference sequence). The CDR3 loop is CASSPRGTGASPLHF. CDR3 coding DNA: TGTGCCAGCTCCCCCCGCGGGACAGGGGCTTCACCCCTCCACTTT.

DNA for the CDR3: TGTGCCAGCAGTTCCACCTTTAGGGGGAAGAGCAATCAGCCCCAGCATTTT. The encoded protein is CASSSTFRGKSNQPQHF. The J gene is TRBJ1-5, the V gene TRBV28, with a possible D match to TRBD1 (6 bases). Trimming removed 4 bases from V and 1 base from J, with 17 bases in between. Germline loops: CDR1 MDHEN, CDR2 SYDVKM. The CDR3 is 17 amino acids.

The gene calls are TRBV10-2 and TRBJ1-2; D perhaps matches TRBD1 (5 bases). Germline V gene lookup returns CDR1 WSHSY and CDR2 SAAADI. Deletions cut 6 bases from V and 0 bases from J, with 11 bases between. CDR3 size: 14 residues. The DNA for the CDR3 is TGCGCCAGCAGCCCGGGACTGTCTAACTATGGCTACACCTTC. It translates to CASSPGLSNYGYTF.

The rearrangement uses TRBV2 and TRBJ1-2, with 8 bases that match TRBD1. V was clipped by 6 bases and J by 5 bases; unmatched bases: 11. Germline assignment: CDR1 SNHLY and CDR2 FYNNEI. The CDR3 spans 15 residues. The CDR3 spells CASSSRTGKSYGYTF. In DNA, the CDR3 is TGTGCCAGCAGCTCTAGGACAGGGAAAAGTTATGGCTACACCTTC.

This sequence joins TRBV7-9 and TRBJ1-2, with 9 bases aligning to TRBD1. The CDR3 has 13 residues. Germline values: CDR1 SEHNR, CDR2 FQNEAQ (reference sequence). After removal of 1 base from V and 8 bases from J, the junction contained 2 bases not matched to a gene. CDR3 loop: CASSLEQGAGYTF. CDR3 nucleotides: TGTGCCAGCAGCTTAGAACAGGGGGCCGGCTACACCTTC.

This clone was detected a few times. The genes are TRBV7-9 and TRBJ1-2; D is unclear. The CDR3 is 13 amino acids. The germline V and J ends were trimmed by 1 base and 4 bases, with 7 bases remaining between them. Germline assignment: CDR1 SEHNR and CDR2 FQNEAQ (reference sequence). CDR3 nucleotides: TGTGCCAGCAGCTTAGATTCAGTCTATGGCTACACCTTC. This sequence encodes CASSLDSVYGYTF. Full variable domain (missing parts from reference TRBV7-9 and TRBJ1-2): DTGVSQNPRHKITKRGQNVTFRCDPISEHNRLYWYRQTLGQGPEFLTYFQNEAQLEKSRLLSDRFSAERPKGSFSTLEIQRTEQGDSAMYLCASSLDSVYGYTFGSGTRLTVV.

The chain is built from TRBV7-6 and TRBJ2-5; D not resolved. V lost 5 bases, J lost 3 bases, and 13 bases lay in between. The V gene's germline CDR1 is SGHVS and CDR2 FNYEAQ. The CDR3 extends over 14 amino acids. This CDR3 is CASSKTPTEETQYF. CDR3 in DNA: TGTGCCAGCAGCAAGACGCCCACAGAAGAGACCCAGTACTTC.